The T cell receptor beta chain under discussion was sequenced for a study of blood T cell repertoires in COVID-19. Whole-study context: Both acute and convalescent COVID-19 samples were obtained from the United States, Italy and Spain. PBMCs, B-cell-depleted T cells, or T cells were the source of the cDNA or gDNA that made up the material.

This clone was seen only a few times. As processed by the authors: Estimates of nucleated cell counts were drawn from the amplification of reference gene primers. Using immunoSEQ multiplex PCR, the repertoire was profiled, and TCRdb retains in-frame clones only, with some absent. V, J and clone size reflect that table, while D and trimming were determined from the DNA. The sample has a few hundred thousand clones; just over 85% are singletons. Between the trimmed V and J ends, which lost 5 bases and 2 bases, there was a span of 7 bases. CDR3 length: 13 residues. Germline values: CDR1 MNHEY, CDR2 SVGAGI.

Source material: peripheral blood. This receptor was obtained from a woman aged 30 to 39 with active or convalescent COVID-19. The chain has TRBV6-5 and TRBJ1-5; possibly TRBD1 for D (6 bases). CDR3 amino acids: CASSRTGNQPQHF. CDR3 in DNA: TGTGCCAGCAGTAGGACAGGCAATCAGCCCCAGCATTTT.